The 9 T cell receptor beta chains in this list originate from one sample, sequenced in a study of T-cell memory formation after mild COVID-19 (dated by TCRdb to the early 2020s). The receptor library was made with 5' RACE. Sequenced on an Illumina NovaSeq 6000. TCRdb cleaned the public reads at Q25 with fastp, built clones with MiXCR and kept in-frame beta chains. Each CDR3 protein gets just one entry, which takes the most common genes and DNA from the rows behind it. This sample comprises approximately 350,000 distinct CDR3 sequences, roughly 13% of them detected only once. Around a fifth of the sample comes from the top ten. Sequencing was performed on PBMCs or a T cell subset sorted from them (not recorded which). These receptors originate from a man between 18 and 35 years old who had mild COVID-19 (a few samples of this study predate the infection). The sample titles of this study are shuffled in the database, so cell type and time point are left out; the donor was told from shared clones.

The CDR3 protein is CSAGQGLGGELFF. The CDR3 nucleotides read TGCAGCGCTGGACAGGGCTTGGGCGGGGAGCTGTTTTTT. The rearrangement uses TRBV29-1 and TRBJ2-2; 8 bases are a match to TRBD1. Germline CDR1 SQVTM, CDR2 ANQGSEA. The V and J ends lost 7 bases and 7 bases, in that order; junction bases with no gene match: 8. The CDR3 spans 13 residues.

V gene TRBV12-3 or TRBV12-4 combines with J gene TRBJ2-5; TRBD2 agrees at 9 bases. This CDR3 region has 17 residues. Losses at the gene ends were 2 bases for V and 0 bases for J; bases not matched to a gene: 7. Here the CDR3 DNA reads TGTGCCAGCAGTTTAACCTCTAGCGGGGTGTACCAAGAGACCCAGTACTTC. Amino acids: CASSLTSSGVYQETQYF.

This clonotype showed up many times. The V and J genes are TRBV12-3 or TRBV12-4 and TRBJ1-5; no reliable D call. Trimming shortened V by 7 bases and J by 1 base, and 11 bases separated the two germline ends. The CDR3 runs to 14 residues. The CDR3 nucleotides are TGTGCCAGCACCATCGTCGAGAGCAATCAGCCCCAGCATTTT. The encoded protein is CASTIVESNQPQHF.

The chain's CDR3 is CATSRDTFNQPQHF. CDR3 bases: TGTGCCACCAGCAGAGACACTTTCAATCAGCCCCAGCATTTT. The chain joins TRBV15 to TRBJ1-5; D gene uncertain. Germline-derived CDR1 and CDR2 are LNHNV and YYDKDF (reference sequence). V gave up 0 bases and J gave up 3 bases, with 6 bases separating them. This CDR3 has 14 amino acids.

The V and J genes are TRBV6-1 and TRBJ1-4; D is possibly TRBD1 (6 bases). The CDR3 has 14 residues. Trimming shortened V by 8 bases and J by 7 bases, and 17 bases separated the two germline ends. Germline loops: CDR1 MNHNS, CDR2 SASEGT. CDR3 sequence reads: CASLARGTGEKLFF. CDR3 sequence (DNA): TGTGCCAGCCTCGCGAGGGGGACGGGTGAAAAACTGTTTTTT.

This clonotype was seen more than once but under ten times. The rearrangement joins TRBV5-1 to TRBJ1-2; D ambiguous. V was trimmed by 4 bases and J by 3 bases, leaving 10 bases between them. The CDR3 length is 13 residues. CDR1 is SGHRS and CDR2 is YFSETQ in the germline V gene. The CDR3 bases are TGCGCCAGCAGCCTTTCCTGGGACTATGGCTACACCTTC. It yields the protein CASSLSWDYGYTF.

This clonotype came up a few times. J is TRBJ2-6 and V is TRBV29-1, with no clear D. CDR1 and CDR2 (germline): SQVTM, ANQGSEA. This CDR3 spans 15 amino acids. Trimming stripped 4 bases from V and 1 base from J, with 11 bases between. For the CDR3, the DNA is TGCAGCGTTGGGCCAGCGCAATCTGGGGCCAACGTCCTGACTTTC. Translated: CSVGPAQSGANVLTF.

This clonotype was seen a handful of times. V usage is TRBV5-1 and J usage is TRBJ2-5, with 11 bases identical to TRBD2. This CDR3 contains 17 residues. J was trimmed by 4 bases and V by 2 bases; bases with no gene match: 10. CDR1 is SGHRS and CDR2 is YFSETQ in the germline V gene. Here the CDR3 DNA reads TGCGCCAGCAGCTTCACTAGCGGGGGCCTAAGGGGAGAGACCCAGTACTTC. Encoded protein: CASSFTSGGLRGETQYF.

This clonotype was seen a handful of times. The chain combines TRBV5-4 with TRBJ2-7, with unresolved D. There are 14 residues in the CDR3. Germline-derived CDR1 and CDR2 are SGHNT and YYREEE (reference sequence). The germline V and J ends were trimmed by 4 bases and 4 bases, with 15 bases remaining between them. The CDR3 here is CASSNWAAAYEQYF. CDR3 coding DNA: TGTGCCAGCAGCAATTGGGCCGCGGCTTACGAGCAGTACTTC.